This TCR beta chain was observed in a study of T cells in Graves' hyperthyroidism and ophthalmopathy. Study at large: Before treatment of any kind, peripheral blood was taken at initial diagnosis.

As regards this clonotype: The antigen is unknown.

Study-wide results and limits: Also found in blood were most expanded thyroid clonotypes above 0.001.

Isolation of PBMCs was performed on around 9.4 ml fresh peripheral blood. What was amplified from RNA transcripts were TCR beta CDR3 regions. An initial round of RT-PCR targeting the TCR CDR3 relied on the HTBI primer set. TCRdb re-called the multiplex PCR reads with MiXCR, one entry per CDR3 protein. The sample holds over 90,000 distinct CDR3 sequences, 47% seen once. The germline gives CDR1 SGHVS, CDR2 FNYEAQ. This CDR3 spans 13 amino acids. V shed 5 bases and J shed 4 bases, with 9 bases lying between them. The chain combines TRBV7-6 with TRBJ1-3, with unresolved D. The clonotype originates from a man aged 35 to 55 with Graves' hyperthyroidism. The sample taken for sequencing was blood. In nucleotides, the CDR3 is TGTGCCAGCAGCACCCGGAGCGGAAACACCATATATTTT. As protein: CASSTRSGNTIYF.